Listed here are 2 T cell receptor beta chains from one sample, sequenced in a study of cytomegalovirus exposure and HLA in healthy donors. In the PCR, 60 Vbeta and 13 Jbeta primers were used. The method was immunoSEQ multiplex PCR; TCRdb's version includes in-frame clones alone and lacks a portion of them. The profile shows about 120,000 clones, around 80% of them singletons. Material: PBMCs. These receptors all stem from a man between 25 and 39 years old in good health and CMV-seropositive.

V usage is TRBV9 and J usage is TRBJ2-3; D is ambiguous. Germline CDR1 and CDR2: SGDLS and YYNGEE. Trimming removed 4 bases at V and 0 bases at J, with 12 bases between. This CDR3 is 15 amino acids long. The CDR3 DNA reads as TGTGCCAGCAGCATTGGCTGGCATAGCACAGATACGCAGTATTTT. Residues: CASSIGWHSTDTQYF.

The genes are TRBV15 and TRBJ2-7, with D possibly matching TRBD1 (5 bases). This CDR3 is 12 amino acids long. Trimming shortened V by 1 base and J by 6 bases, and 7 bases separated the two germline ends. Germline lookup yields CDR1 LNHNV and CDR2 YYDKDF (reference sequence). The CDR3 bases are TGTGCCACCAGCAGAGTGGGGCTCGAGCAGTACTTC. This sequence encodes CATSRVGLEQYF.